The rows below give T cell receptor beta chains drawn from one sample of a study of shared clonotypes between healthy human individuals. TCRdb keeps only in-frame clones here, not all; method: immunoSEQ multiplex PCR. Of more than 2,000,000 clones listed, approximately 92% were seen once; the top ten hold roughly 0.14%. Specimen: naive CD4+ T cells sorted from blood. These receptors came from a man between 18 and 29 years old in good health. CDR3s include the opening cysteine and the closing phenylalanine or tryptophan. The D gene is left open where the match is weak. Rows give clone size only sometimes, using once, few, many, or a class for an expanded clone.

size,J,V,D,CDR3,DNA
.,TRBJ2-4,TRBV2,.,CASSDPGRAKDIQYF,TGTGCCAGCAGTGATCCAGGACGGGCGAAAGACATTCAGTACTTC
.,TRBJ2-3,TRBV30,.,CAWSNGPRIWGSTDTQYF,TGTGCCTGGAGTAACGGGCCTCGAATCTGGGGTAGCACAGATACGCAGTATTTT
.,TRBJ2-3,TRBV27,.,CASSLAGSSTDTQYF,TGTGCCAGCAGTTTGGCAGGGTCTAGCACAGATACGCAGTATTTT
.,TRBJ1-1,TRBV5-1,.,CASSLGAGVNTEAFF,TGCGCCAGCAGCTTGGGAGCAGGGGTGAACACTGAAGCTTTCTTT
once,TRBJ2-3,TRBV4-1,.,CASSIRDSSTDTQYF,TGCGCCAGCAGCATCCGGGACTCTAGCACAGATACGCAGTATTTT
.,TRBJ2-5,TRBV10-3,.,CAISGEQETQYF,TGTGCCATCAGTGGGGAGCAAGAGACCCAGTACTTC
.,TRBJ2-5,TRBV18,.,CASSLSGGQETQYF,TGTGCCAGCTCATTATCCGGGGGTCAAGAGACCCAGTACTTC
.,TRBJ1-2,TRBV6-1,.,CASGERGPTYGYTF,TGTGCCAGCGGAGAGAGAGGGCCGACCTATGGCTACACCTTC
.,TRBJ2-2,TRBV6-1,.,CASSEPSPGHTNTGELFF,TGTGCCAGCAGTGAGCCCTCTCCGGGACACACGAACACCGGGGAGCTGTTTTTT
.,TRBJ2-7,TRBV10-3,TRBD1,CATTETGEASYEQYF,TGTGCCACCACGGAGACAGGGGAAGCATCCTACGAGCAGTACTTC
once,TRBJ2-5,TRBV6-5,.,CASSYSGRRTETQYF,TGTGCCAGCAGTTACTCGGGACGGAGGACGGAGACCCAGTACTTC
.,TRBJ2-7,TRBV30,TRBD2,CAWMRGGIAYEQYF,TGTGCCTGGATGCGGGGGGGTATTGCCTACGAGCAGTACTTC
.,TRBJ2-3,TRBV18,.,CASSPVRDSTDTQYF,TGTGCCAGCTCACCGGTGCGAGATAGCACAGATACGCAGTATTTT
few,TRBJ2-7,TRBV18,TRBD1,CASSRDRSSYEQYF,TGTGCCAGCTCCCGGGACAGGAGCTCCTACGAGCAGTACTTC
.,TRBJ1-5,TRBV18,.,CASSPPLAGGQSPQHF,TGTGCCAGCTCACCACCTCTTGCGGGAGGACAGTCGCCCCAGCATTTT
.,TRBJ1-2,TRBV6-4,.,CASSDSGRSYGYTF,TGTGCCAGCAGTGACTCGGGCCGTTCCTATGGCTACACCTTC
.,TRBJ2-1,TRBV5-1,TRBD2,CASSGNSGVGNEQFF,TGCGCCAGCAGCGGAAATAGCGGGGTGGGGAATGAGCAGTTCTTC
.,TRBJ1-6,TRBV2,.,CASSARGSSYNSPLHF,TGTGCCAGCAGTGCTCGAGGGAGCTCCTATAATTCACCCCTCCACTTT
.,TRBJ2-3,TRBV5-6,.,CASSLPHTTDTQYF,TGTGCCAGCAGCTTGCCCCACACGACAGATACGCAGTATTTT
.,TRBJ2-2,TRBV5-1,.,CASSLLPGHTGELFF,TGCGCCAGCAGCTTACTACCGGGGCACACCGGGGAGCTGTTTTTT
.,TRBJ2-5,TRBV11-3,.,CASSQGQGPGETQYF,TGTGCCAGCAGCCAGGGGCAGGGGCCCGGGGAGACCCAGTACTTC
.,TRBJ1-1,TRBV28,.,CASSLWLAVNTEAFF,TGTGCCAGCAGTTTATGGTTGGCTGTGAACACTGAAGCTTTCTTT
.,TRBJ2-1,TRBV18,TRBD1,CASSPGQGRVYNEQFF,TGTGCCAGCTCACCGGGACAGGGAAGAGTCTACAATGAGCAGTTCTTC